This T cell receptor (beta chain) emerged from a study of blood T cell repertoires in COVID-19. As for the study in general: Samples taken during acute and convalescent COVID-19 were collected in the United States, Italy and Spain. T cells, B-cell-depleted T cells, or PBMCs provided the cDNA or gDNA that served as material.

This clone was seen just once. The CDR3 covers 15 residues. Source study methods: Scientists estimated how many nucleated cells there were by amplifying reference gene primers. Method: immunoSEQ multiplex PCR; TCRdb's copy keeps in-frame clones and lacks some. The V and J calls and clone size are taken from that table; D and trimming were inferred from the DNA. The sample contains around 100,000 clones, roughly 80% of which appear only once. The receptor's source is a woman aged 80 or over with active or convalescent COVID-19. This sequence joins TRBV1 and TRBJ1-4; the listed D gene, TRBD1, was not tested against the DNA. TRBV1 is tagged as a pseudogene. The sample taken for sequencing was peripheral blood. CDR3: CTSSRQQGAREKLFF. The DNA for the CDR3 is TGCACCAGCAGCCGCCAACAGGGGGCGCGAGAAAAACTGTTTTTT.